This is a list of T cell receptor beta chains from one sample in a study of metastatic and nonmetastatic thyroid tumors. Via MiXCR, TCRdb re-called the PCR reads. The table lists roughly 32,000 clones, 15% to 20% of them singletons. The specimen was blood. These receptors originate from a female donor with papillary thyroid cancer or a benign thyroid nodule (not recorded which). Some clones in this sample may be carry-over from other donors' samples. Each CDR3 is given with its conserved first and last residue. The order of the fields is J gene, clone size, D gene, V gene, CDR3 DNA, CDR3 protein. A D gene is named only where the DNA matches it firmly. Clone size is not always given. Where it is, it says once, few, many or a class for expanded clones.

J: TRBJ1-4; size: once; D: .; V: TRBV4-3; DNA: TGCGCCAGCAGCCAAGACGACGGGAAACTGTTTTTT; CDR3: CASSQDDGKLFF
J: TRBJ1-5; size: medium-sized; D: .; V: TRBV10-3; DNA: TGTGCCATCAGCGGAGGGGGTTATAGCAATCAGCCCCAGCATTTT; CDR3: CAISGGGYSNQPQHF
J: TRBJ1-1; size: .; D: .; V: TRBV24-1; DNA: TGTGCCACCATGGAAACCGGGGAGGAGTCGGCTGAAGCTTTCTTT; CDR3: CATMETGEESAEAFF
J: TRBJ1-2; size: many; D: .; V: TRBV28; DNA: TGTGCCAGCAGTTTTCTGGGGGCGTTTGGCTACACCTTC; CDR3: CASSFLGAFGYTF
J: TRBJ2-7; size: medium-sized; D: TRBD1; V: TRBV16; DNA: TGTGCCAGCAGCCCCCGCGGGACAGGGGGCCCGGGGGAGGAGCAGTACTTC; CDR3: CASSPRGTGGPGEEQYF
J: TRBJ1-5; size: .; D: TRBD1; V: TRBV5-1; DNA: TGTGCCAGCATCTTGGGGGGGGTACAGGGGAATCAGCCCCAGCATTTT; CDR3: CASILGGVQGNQPQHF
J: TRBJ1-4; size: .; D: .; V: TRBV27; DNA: TGTGCCAGCTCCCGGGACTGGCGGGAAAAACTGTTTTTT; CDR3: CASSRDWREKLFF
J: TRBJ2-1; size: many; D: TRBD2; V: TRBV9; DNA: TGTGCCAGCACCATAGCGGGGGATATCTACAATGAGCAGTTCTTC; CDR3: CASTIAGDIYNEQFF
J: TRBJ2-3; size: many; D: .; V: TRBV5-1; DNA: TGCGCCAGCAGCAGCCAAAGCACAGATACGCAGTATTTT; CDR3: CASSSQSTDTQYF
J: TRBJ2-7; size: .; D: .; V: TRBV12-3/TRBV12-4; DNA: TGTGCCAGCAGTCTTGACAGGTCCTACGAGCAGTACTTC; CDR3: CASSLDRSYEQYF
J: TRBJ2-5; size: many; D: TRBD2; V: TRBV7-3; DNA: TGTGCCAGCAGCTTTAGCGGGGGGATGGGAGAGACCCAGTACTTC; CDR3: CASSFSGGMGETQYF
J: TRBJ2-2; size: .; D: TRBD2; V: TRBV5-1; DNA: TGCGCCAGCAGCCAAAACGCCGGGACTAGCTCGTCCGGGGAGCTGTTTTTT; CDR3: CASSQNAGTSSSGELFF